The 23 T cell receptor beta chains below all came from one sample that was sequenced in a study of cytomegalovirus exposure and HLA in healthy donors. The PCR made use of 60 Vbeta and 13 Jbeta primers. The table came from immunoSEQ multiplex PCR; TCRdb's copy has only in-frame clones and leaves some out. The sample records around 150,000 clones, 70% to 85% being singletons. Source material: PBMCs. The receptors come from a man aged 50 to 59 in good health and CMV-seropositive.

V gene TRBV27 combines with J gene TRBJ2-4; TRBD1 matches at 7 bases. There are 14 residues in the CDR3. From germline, CDR1 is MNHEY and CDR2 SMNVEV (reference sequence). V dropped 5 bases and J dropped 11; count of bases not matched to a gene: 12. The CDR3 region is CASSPTAGGRFQYF. CDR3 nucleotides: TGTGCCAGCAGTCCCACGGCAGGGGGAAGGTTTCAGTACTTC.

V gene TRBV6-5 combines with J gene TRBJ1-1; maybe TRBD1 (6 bases). CDR1 and CDR2 from the germline V gene are MNHEY and SVGAGI. The CDR3 has 15 residues. Trimming removed 0 bases at V and 1 base at J, with 9 bases between. The CDR3: CASSYSGRGNTEAFF. In DNA form, the CDR3 reads TGTGCCAGCAGTTACTCGGGCAGGGGGAACACTGAAGCTTTCTTT.

This clone was detected only once. The chain joins TRBV2 to TRBJ1-5, with 9 bases matching TRBD1. The CDR3 runs 14 residues. Germline V gives CDR1 SNHLY, CDR2 FYNNEI. Trimming at V came to 8 bases and at J to 6 bases, leaving 8 bases not matched to a gene. The CDR3 spells CASGTGGASQPQHF. The DNA for the CDR3 is TGTGCCAGCGGTACAGGGGGCGCGAGTCAGCCCCAGCATTTT.

The chain carries TRBV6-1 and TRBJ1-6, with 9 positions matching TRBD1. Germline V gene sequence: CDR1 MNHNS, CDR2 SASEGT. Germline trimming cut 6 bases from V and 9 bases from J; bases unmatched to any gene: 9. There are 15 residues in the CDR3. The CDR3 is CASRAGTGKGSPLHF. In DNA, the CDR3 is TGTGCCAGCAGAGCCGGGACAGGGAAGGGTTCACCCCTCCACTTT.

This sequence joins TRBV19 and TRBJ2-3; 8 bases map to TRBD1. The germline gives CDR1 LNHDA, CDR2 SQIVND (reference sequence). The V gene end was trimmed by 10 bases and the J gene end by 3 bases; junction bases not matched to a gene: 15. The CDR3 covers 16 residues. The chain's CDR3 is CATGGGQGARTDTQYF. CDR3 sequence (DNA): TGTGCCACCGGGGGCGGGCAGGGGGCTAGGACAGATACGCAGTATTTT.

V gene TRBV13 combines with J gene TRBJ2-3; 8 nucleotides align to TRBD2. Trimming at V came to 5 bases and at J to 3 bases, leaving 13 bases not matched to a gene. The CDR3 totals 17 residues. The germline gives CDR1 PRHDT, CDR2 FYEKMQ (reference sequence). In DNA, the CDR3 is TGTGCCAGCAGCCCCCTTGAGCGGGAGAAAGGTACAGATACGCAGTATTTT. Its translation is CASSPLEREKGTDTQYF.

The chain uses TRBV30 and TRBJ2-1; TRBD2 matches 7 bases. The CDR3 contains 12 residues. Germline CDR1 reads GTSNPN; CDR2 reads SVGIG (reference sequence). Trimming cost V 4 bases and J 8 bases; bases outside gene matches: 5. CDR3: CAWMLGGDEQFF. The CDR3 DNA reads as TGTGCCTGGATGTTGGGGGGGGATGAGCAGTTCTTC.

The chain employs TRBV2 and TRBJ2-3; D is uncertain. CDR3 size: 15 residues. V shed 2 bases and J shed 2 bases, with 11 bases lying between them. The germline CDR1 and CDR2 sequences are SNHLY and FYNNEI. CDR3 coding DNA: TGTGCCAGCAGTGAATATCTGGGCAACACAGATACGCAGTATTTT. It yields the protein CASSEYLGNTDTQYF.

The V call is TRBV6-5, the J call TRBJ1-2; tentative D call: TRBD1 (6 bases). The CDR3 has 14 residues. V was pared by 7 bases and J by 2 bases, with 14 bases between. CDR1 and CDR2 from the germline V gene are MNHEY and SVGAGI. DNA for the CDR3: TGTGCCAGCAAACAGACAACAGGGAACTATGGCTACACCTTC. It is translated as CASKQTTGNYGYTF.

The chain carries TRBV5-4 and TRBJ1-5; no clear D gene. Germline CDR1 and CDR2: SGHNT and YYREEE (reference sequence). The CDR3 sequence is 14 residues long. V shed 4 bases and J shed 7 bases, with 15 bases lying between them. The CDR3 region is CASSADRHQQPQHF. Here the CDR3 DNA reads TGTGCCAGCAGCGCCGACCGACATCAGCAGCCCCAGCATTTT.

This clone occurred a few times. The V and J genes are TRBV5-1 and TRBJ2-7; TRBD2 matches 7 bases. This CDR3 comprises 14 residues. J lost 7 bases, V lost 0 bases, and 7 bases had no gene match. Germline V lookup: CDR1 SGHRS, CDR2 YFSETQ. The CDR3, as DNA: TGCGCCAGCAGCTTGGCTAGCGGTGGCTTGGAGCAGTACTTC. Encoded protein: CASSLASGGLEQYF.

V usage is TRBV7-9 and J usage is TRBJ2-1; tentative D call: TRBD1 (6 bases). V was pared by 1 base and J by 2 bases, with 12 bases between. This CDR3 spans 16 amino acids. CDR1 is SEHNR and CDR2 is FQNEAQ in the germline V gene (reference sequence). The CDR3 DNA is TGTGCCAGCAGCTTAGGGGGGCATGGGGCCTACAATGAGCAGTTCTTC. Translation: CASSLGGHGAYNEQFF.

The chain couples TRBV6-1 to TRBJ2-2; 12 nucleotides match TRBD2. Germline CDR1 reads MNHNS; CDR2 reads SASEGT. The V segment lost 4 bases and the J segment 5 bases; nucleotides outside the gene matches: 8. The length of the CDR3 is 17 residues. The CDR3 coding sequence is TGTGCCAGCAGTGCCTCTAGCGGGAGGGCCGGGACCGGGGAGCTGTTTTTT. The encoded protein is CASSASSGRAGTGELFF.

V is TRBV7-9 and J is TRBJ1-1; no reliable D call. The germline gives CDR1 SEHNR, CDR2 FQNEAQ (reference sequence). The V end was cut by 5 bases, the J end by 7 bases, with 8 bases between. The CDR3 is made up of 11 amino acids. The CDR3 sequence is CASSLYSEAFF. The CDR3 DNA sequence: TGTGCCAGCAGCCTGTACAGTGAAGCTTTCTTT.

The V and J genes are TRBV9 and TRBJ2-3; 11 nucleotides line up with TRBD1. Trimming at V came to 3 bases and at J to 4 bases, leaving 13 bases not matched to a gene. The CDR3 covers 18 residues. Per the germline V gene, CDR1 is SGDLS and CDR2 is YYNGEE. The CDR3 is CASSAPGQGVTGADTQYF. The CDR3 coding sequence is TGTGCCAGCAGCGCCCCGGGACAGGGGGTAACCGGGGCAGATACGCAGTATTTT.

The genes are TRBV2 and TRBJ2-5; possible D gene TRBD1, 5 bases. CDR1 and CDR2 (germline): SNHLY, FYNNEI. The CDR3 covers 14 residues. V was trimmed by 3 bases and J by 0 bases, leaving 8 bases between them. CDR3 region: CASSDRAYQETQYF. The CDR3 DNA sequence: TGTGCCAGCAGTGACAGGGCGTACCAAGAGACCCAGTACTTC.

The rearrangement uses TRBV15 and TRBJ1-2, with 8 bases identical to TRBD1. Germline CDR1 LNHNV, CDR2 YYDKDF (reference sequence). The V segment lost 1 base and the J segment 0 bases; nucleotides outside the gene matches: 4. CDR3 length: 16 amino acids. This CDR3 reads CATSRGQGISNYGYTF. In DNA, the CDR3 is TGTGCCACCAGCAGAGGACAGGGGATTTCTAACTATGGCTACACCTTC.

This clone showed up just a few times. The chain employs TRBV5-1 and TRBJ2-1; 7 bases map to TRBD1. Germline assignment: CDR1 SGHRS and CDR2 YFSETQ. V gave up 2 bases and J gave up 8 bases; unmatched junction bases: 1. The CDR3 consists of 12 residues. CDR3 loop: CASSFTGDEQFF. CDR3 bases: TGCGCCAGCAGCTTTACAGGGGATGAGCAGTTCTTC.

This chain connects TRBV7-2 to TRBJ2-7, with D possibly TRBD2 on 6 matching bases. Trimming took 1 base from V and 3 from J, leaving 13 bases between them. This CDR3 is 15 amino acids long. From germline, CDR1 is SGHTA and CDR2 FQGNSA. CDR3 DNA sequence: TGTGCCAGCAGCTTAGGTGGTAGCGGCTACTACGAGCAGTACTTC. Translating it yields CASSLGGSGYYEQYF.

The rearrangement joins TRBV27 to TRBJ1-1; D might be TRBD1 (6 bases). The V end lost 5 bases, the J end lost 3 bases, and 16 bases lay between the germline ends. Germline CDR1 reads MNHEY; CDR2 reads SMNVEV (reference sequence). This CDR3 contains 15 residues. As DNA, the CDR3 is TGTGCCAGCAGTAGACAGGTACAAAGCCACACTGAAGCTTTCTTT. Translation: CASSRQVQSHTEAFF.

This clone was observed a few times. This chain links TRBV19 with TRBJ1-1, with 7 bases lining up with TRBD1. From germline, CDR1 is LNHDA and CDR2 SQIVND (reference sequence). With V trimmed by 7 bases and J by 3 bases, 17 bases remained unmatched. CDR3 length: 17 amino acids. The CDR3 reads CASTILPGQSRDTEAFF. CDR3 nucleotide sequence: TGTGCCAGTACCATACTCCCGGGACAGAGTCGGGACACTGAAGCTTTCTTT.

V is TRBV7-2 and J is TRBJ1-4, with D perhaps TRBD1 (6 bases). Trimming stripped 6 bases from V and 0 bases from J, with 11 bases between. The CDR3 is 15 residues long. Germline V CDR1 and CDR2: SGHTA, FQGNSA. The CDR3 is CASRETGATNEKLFF. DNA for the CDR3: TGTGCCAGCAGGGAGACAGGTGCAACTAATGAAAAACTGTTTTTT.

The rearrangement links TRBV25-1 to TRBJ2-1; unclear D gene. CDR3 size: 12 residues. V lost 1 base to trimming and J lost 8 bases, with 6 bases between them. Germline CDR1 reads MGHDK; CDR2 reads SYGVNS. CDR3 in DNA: TGTGCCAGCAGTGAATCTAGTTATGAGCAGTTCTTC. Protein product: CASSESSYEQFF.